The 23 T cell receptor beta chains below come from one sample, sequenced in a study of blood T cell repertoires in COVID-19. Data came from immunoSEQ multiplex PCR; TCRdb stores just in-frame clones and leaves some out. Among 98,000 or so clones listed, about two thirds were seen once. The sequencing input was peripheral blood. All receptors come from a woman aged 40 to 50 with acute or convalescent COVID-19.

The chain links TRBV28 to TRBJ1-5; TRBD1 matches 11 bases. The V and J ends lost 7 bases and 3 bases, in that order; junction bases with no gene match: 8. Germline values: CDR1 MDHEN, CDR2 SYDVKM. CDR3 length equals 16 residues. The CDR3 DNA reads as TGTGCCAGCACCTTGCGGACAGGGGGCCTCAATCAGCCCCAGCATTTT. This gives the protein CASTLRTGGLNQPQHF.

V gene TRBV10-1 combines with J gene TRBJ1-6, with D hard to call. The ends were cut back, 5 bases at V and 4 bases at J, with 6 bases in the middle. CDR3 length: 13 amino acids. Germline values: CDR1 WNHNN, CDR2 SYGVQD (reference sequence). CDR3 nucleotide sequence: TGCGCCAGCAGTCGGGAGTATAATTCACCCCTCCACTTT. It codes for CASSREYNSPLHF.

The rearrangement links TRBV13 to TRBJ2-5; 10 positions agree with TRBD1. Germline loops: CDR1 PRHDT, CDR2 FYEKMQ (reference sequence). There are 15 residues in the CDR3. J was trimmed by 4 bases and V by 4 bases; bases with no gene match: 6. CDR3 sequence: CASSSGTGVPETQYF. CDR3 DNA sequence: TGTGCCAGCAGCTCGGGGACAGGGGTCCCAGAGACCCAGTACTTC. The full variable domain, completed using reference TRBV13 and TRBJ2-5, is AAGVIQSPRHLIKEKRETATLKCYPIPRHDTVYWYQQGPGQDPQFLISFYEKMQSDKGSIPDRFSAQQFSDYHSELNMSSLELGDSALYFCASSSGTGVPETQYFGPGTRLLVL.

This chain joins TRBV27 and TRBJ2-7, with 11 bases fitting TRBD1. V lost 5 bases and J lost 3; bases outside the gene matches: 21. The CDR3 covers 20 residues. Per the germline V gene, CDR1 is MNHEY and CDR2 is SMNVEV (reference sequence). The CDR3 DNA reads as TGTGCCAGCAGTCCGACCAAGCCGGCAACGTGGACAGGGGGCTTCTACGAGCAGTACTTC. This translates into CASSPTKPATWTGGFYEQYF.

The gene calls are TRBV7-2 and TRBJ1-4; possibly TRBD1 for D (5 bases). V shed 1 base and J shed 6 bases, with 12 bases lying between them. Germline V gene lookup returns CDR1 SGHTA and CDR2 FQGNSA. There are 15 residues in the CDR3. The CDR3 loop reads CASSLVSDTHEKLFF. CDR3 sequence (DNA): TGTGCCAGCAGCTTAGTTTCGGACACCCATGAAAAACTGTTTTTT.

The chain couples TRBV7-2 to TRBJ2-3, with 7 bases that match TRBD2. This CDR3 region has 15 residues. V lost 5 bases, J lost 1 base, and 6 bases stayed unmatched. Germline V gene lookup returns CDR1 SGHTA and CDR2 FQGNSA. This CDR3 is CASSLYRGGTDTQYF. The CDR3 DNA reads TGTGCCAGCAGCCTGTACCGGGGGGGCACAGATACGCAGTATTTT.

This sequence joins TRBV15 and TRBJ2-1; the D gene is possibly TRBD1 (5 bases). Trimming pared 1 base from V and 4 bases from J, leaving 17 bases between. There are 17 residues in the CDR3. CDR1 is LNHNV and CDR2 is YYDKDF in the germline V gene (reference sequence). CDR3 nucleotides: TGTGCCACCAGCAGAGTATTTGGGGCTAGGGGTTACAATGAGCAGTTCTTC. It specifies CATSRVFGARGYNEQFF.

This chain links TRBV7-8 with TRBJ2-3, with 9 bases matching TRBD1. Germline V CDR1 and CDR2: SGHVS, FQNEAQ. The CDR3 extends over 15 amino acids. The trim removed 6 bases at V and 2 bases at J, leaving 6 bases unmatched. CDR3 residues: CASRRDRDNTDTQYF. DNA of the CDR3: TGTGCCAGCAGACGGGACAGGGATAACACAGATACGCAGTATTTT.

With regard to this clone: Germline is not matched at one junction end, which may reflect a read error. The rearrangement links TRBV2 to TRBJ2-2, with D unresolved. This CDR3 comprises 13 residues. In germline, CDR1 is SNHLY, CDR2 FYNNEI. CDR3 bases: TGTGCCAGCAGCGAAGGGCTCACCGGGGAGCTGTTTTTT. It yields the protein CASSEGLTGELFF.

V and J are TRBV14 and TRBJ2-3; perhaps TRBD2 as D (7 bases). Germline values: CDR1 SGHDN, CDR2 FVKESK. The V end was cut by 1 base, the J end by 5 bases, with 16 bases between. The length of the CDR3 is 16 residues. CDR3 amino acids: CASSQVSGGPGDTQYF. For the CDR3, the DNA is TGTGCCAGCAGCCAAGTATCCGGGGGGCCGGGAGATACGCAGTATTTT. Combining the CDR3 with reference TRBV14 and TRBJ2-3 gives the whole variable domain EAGVTQFPSHSVIEKGQTVTLRCDPISGHDNLYWYRRVMGKEIKFLLHFVKESKQDESGMPNNRFLAERTGGTYSTLKVQPAELEDSGVYFCASSQVSGGPGDTQYFGPGTRLTVL.

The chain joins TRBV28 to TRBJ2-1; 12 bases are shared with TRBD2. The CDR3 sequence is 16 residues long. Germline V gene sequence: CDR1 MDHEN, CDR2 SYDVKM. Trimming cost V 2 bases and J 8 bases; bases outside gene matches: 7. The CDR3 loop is CASSLLAGGLNYEQFF. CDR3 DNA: TGTGCCAGCAGTTTACTAGCGGGGGGGCTTAACTATGAGCAGTTCTTC.

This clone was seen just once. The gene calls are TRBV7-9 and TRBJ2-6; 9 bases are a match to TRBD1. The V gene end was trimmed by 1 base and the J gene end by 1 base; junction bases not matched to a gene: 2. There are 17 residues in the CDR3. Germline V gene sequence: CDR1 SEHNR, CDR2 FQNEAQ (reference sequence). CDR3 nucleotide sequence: TGTGCCAGCAGCTTAGGGGACAGGGTATCTGGGGCCAACGTCCTGACTTTC. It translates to CASSLGDRVSGANVLTF.

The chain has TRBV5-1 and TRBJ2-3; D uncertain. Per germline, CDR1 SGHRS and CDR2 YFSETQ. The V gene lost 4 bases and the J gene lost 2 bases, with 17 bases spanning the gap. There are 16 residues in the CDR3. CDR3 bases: TGCGCCAGCAGCCTTGGCGGTCGTGGGTCCACAGATACGCAGTATTTT. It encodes CASSLGGRGSTDTQYF.

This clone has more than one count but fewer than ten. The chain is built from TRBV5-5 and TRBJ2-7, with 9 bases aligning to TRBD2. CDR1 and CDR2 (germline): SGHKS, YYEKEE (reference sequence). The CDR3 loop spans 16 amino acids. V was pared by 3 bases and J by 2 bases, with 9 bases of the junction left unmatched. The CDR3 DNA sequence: TGTGCCAGCAGCTGGGCATTAGCGGGGGCCCCCTACGAGCAGTACTTC. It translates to CASSWALAGAPYEQYF.

The CDR3 sequence is CASSQELAGSDTQYF. CDR3 DNA sequence: TGTGCCAGCAGCCAAGAACTAGCGGGGTCAGATACGCAGTATTTT. The chain links TRBV4-2 to TRBJ2-3; 10 bases match TRBD2. Trimming at V came to 0 bases and at J to 4 bases, leaving 1 base not matched to a gene. The CDR3 spans 15 residues. Germline CDR1 LGHNA, CDR2 YNFKEQ.

DNA of the CDR3: TGTGCCTGGAGTTTCACATACAGGGGGGACACTGAAGCTTTCTTT. It codes for CAWSFTYRGDTEAFF. This chain links TRBV30 with TRBJ1-1, with TRBD1 matching over 8 bases. This CDR3 comprises 15 residues. Looked up from germline, CDR1 is GTSNPN and CDR2 is SVGIG (reference sequence). V gave up 2 bases and J gave up 3 bases; unmatched junction bases: 8.

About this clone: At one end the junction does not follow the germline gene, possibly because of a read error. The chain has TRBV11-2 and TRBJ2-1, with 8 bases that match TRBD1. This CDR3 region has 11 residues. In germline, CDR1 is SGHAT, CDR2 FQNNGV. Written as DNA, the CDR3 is TGTGCCAGCAGCAGCAGGGGGCTGGAGGTCTTC. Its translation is CASSSRGLEVF. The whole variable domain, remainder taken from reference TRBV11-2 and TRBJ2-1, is EAGVAQSPRYKIIEKRQSVAFWCNPISGHATLYWYQQILGQGPKLLIQFQNNGVVDDSQLPKDRFSAERLKGVDSTLKIQPAKLEDSAVYLCASSSRGLEVFGPGTRLTVL.

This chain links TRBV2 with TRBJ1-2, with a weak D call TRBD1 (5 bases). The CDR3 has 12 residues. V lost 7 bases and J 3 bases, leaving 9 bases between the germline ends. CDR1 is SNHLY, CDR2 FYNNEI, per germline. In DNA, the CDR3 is TGTGCCAGCACGGGGGACTACTATGGCTACACCTTC. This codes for CASTGDYYGYTF.

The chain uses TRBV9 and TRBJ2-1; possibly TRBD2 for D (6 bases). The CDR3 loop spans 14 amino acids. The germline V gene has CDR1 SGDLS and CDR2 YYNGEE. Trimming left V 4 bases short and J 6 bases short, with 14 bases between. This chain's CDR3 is CASSQRGGSNEQFF. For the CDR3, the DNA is TGTGCCAGCAGCCAAAGGGGAGGATCCAATGAGCAGTTCTTC.

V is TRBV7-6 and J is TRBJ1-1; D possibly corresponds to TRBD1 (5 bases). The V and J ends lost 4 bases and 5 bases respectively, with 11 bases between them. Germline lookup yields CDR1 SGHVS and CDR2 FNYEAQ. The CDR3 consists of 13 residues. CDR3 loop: CASSSGIVTEAFF. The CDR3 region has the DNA TGTGCCAGCAGCTCAGGGATTGTGACTGAAGCTTTCTTT.

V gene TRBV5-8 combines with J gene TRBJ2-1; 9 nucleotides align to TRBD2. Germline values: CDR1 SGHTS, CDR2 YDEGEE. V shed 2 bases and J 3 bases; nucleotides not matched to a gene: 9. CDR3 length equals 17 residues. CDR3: CASSLGLVSGGYNEQFF. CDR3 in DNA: TGTGCCAGCAGCTTAGGATTGGTTAGCGGGGGCTACAATGAGCAGTTCTTC.

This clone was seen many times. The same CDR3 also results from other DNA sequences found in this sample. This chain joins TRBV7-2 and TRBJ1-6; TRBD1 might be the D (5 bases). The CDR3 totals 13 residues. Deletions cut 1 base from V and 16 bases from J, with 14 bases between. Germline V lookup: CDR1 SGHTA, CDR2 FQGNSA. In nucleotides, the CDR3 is TGTGCCAGCAGCTTAGGGACACCGACGACTCTCCACTTT. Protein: CASSLGTPTTLHF.

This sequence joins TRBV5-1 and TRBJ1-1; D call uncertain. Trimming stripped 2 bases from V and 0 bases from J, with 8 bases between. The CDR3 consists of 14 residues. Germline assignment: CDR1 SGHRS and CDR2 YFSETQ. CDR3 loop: CASSFGVLNTEAFF. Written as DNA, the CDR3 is TGCGCCAGCAGCTTCGGGGTGCTGAACACTGAAGCTTTCTTT.